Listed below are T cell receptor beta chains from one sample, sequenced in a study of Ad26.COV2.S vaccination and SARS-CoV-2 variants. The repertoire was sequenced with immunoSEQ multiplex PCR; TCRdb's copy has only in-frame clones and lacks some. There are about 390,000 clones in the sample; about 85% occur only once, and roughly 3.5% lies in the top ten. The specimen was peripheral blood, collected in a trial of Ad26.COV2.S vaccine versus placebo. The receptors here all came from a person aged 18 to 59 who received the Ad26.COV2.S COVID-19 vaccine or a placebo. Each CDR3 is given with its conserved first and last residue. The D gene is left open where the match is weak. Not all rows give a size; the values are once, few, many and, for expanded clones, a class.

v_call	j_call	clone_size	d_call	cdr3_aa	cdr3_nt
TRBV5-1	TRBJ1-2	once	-	CASSLAGPYGYTF	TGCGCCAGCAGCTTGGCTGGGCCCTATGGCTACACCTTC
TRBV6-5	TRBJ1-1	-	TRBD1	CASSNRDRGTEAFF	TGTGCCAGCAGTAACCGGGACAGGGGCACTGAAGCTTTCTTT
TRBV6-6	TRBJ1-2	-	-	CASSYEAADYGYTF	TGTGCCAGCAGTTATGAGGCCGCCGACTATGGCTACACCTTC
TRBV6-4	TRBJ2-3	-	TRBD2	CASSDSSLAGEFSTDTQYF	TGTGCCAGCAGTGACTCGTCCCTAGCGGGGGAATTTAGCACAGATACGCAGTATTTT
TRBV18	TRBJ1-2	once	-	CASSPQLGAPNYGYTF	TGTGCCAGCTCACCACAACTCGGGGCTCCTAACTATGGCTACACCTTC
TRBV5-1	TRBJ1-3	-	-	CASSLTGGNTIYF	TGCGCCAGCAGCTTGACAGGCGGAAACACCATATATTTT
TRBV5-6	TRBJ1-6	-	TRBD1	CASSSGTGRYNSPLHF	TGTGCCAGCAGCAGCGGGACAGGGCGGTATAATTCACCCCTCCACTTT
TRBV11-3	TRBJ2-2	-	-	CASSSRYTGELFF	TGTGCCAGCAGCTCTAGGTACACCGGGGAGCTGTTTTTT
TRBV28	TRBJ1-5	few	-	CASGRGASQPQHF	TGTGCCAGTGGGCGGGGGGCTAGTCAGCCCCAGCATTTT
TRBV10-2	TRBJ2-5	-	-	CASSERLQETQYF	TGCGCCAGCAGTGAGCGACTTCAAGAGACCCAGTACTTC
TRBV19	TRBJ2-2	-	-	CASRVSGGNTGELFF	TGTGCCAGTAGGGTAAGCGGAGGGAACACCGGGGAGCTGTTTTTT
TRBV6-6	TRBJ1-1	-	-	CASRGAGANTEAFF	TGTGCCAGCAGAGGGGCGGGGGCCAACACTGAAGCTTTCTTT
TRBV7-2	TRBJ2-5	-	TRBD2	CASRLAGDQETQYF	TGTGCTTCCCGGCTAGCGGGGGATCAAGAGACCCAGTACTTC
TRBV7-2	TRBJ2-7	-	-	CASSSPSSGEQYF	TGTGCCAGCAGCTCCCCCTCGTCGGGCGAGCAGTACTTC
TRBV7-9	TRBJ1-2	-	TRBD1	CASSLAGTGPNYGYTF	TGTGCCAGCAGCCTAGCCGGGACAGGGCCTAACTATGGCTACACCTTC
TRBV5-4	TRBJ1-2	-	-	CASSSDDPQPNYGYTF	TGTGCCAGCAGCTCCGACGACCCTCAACCTAACTATGGCTACACCTTC
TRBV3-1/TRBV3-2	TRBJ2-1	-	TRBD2	CASSQAGGPSSSYNEQFF	TGTGCCAGCAGCCAAGCGGGGGGGCCGTCCAGCTCCTACAATGAGCAGTTCTTC
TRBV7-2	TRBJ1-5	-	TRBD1	CASSPGQGIQPQHF	TGTGCCAGCAGCCCTGGACAGGGGATCCAGCCCCAGCATTTT
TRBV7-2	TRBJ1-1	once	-	CASSFRRMTEAFF	TGTGCCAGCAGCTTTCGCCGAATGACTGAAGCTTTCTTT
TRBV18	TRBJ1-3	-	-	CASSATDSGNTIYF	TGTGCCAGCTCAGCGACAGACTCTGGAAACACCATATATTTT
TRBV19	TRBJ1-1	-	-	CASSIEGGYTEAFF	TGTGCCAGTAGTATAGAGGGGGGTTACACTGAAGCTTTCTTT
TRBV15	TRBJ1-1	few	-	CATSRDTEAFF	TGTGCCACCAGCAGGGACACTGAAGCTTTCTTT
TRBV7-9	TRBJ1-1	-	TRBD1	CASSPTGATEAFF	TGTGCCAGCAGCCCGACAGGGGCCACTGAAGCTTTCTTT
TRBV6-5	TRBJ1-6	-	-	CATKAGDAYNSPLHF	TGTGCCACCAAGGCGGGGGATGCGTATAATTCACCCCTCCACTTT
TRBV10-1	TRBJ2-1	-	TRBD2	CASSEKGLAEYNEQFF	TGCGCCAGCAGTGAGAAGGGACTAGCGGAATACAATGAGCAGTTCTTC
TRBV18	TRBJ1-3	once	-	CASSHTDSSGNTIYF	TGTGCCAGCTCACACACGGATTCCTCTGGAAACACCATATATTTT
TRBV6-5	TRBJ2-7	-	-	CASSSPRTGSSYEQYF	TGTGCCAGCAGTTCGCCAAGGACGGGGAGCTCCTACGAGCAGTACTTC
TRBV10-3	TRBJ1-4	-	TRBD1	CAISEYRGRDEKLFF	TGTGCCATCAGTGAGTACAGGGGGCGCGATGAAAAACTGTTTTTT
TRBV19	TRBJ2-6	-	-	CASKLNQGVGKAGANVLTF	TGTGCCAGTAAACTGAACCAGGGTGTAGGAAAGGCTGGGGCCAACGTCCTGACTTTC
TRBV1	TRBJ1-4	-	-	CTSSQDSGGGTQYEKLFF	TGCACCAGCAGCCAAGATTCCGGTGGGGGGACCCAGTATGAAAAACTGTTTTTT
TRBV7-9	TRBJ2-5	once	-	CASSLVFPAETQYF	TGTGCCAGCAGCTTAGTCTTTCCCGCGGAGACCCAGTACTTC
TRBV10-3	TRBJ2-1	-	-	CAIRSAGLHNEQFF	TGTGCCATCAGGTCAGCGGGCCTGCACAATGAGCAGTTCTTC
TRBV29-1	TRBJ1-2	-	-	CSVEEPRSGGGYGYTF	TGCAGCGTTGAAGAACCTAGGTCGGGTGGCGGCTATGGCTACACCTTC
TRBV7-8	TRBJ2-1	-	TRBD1	CASSLSRDRVANEQFF	TGTGCCAGCAGCTTATCCCGGGACAGGGTCGCCAATGAGCAGTTCTTC
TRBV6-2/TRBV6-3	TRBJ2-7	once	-	CASSKTPYEQYF	TGTGCCAGCAGCAAGACCCCCTACGAGCAGTACTTC
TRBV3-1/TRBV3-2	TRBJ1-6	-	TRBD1	CASSHRLQGLNSPLHF	TGTGCCAGCAGCCACCGCCTACAGGGGCTTAATTCACCCCTCCACTTT
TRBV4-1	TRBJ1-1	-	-	CASSQGWDGNTEAFF	TGCGCCAGCAGCCAAGGCTGGGACGGGAACACTGAAGCTTTCTTT
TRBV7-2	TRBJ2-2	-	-	CASSLTGELFF	TGTGCCAGCAGCCTCACCGGGGAGCTGTTTTTT
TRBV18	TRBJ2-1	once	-	CASSPSETPLNEQFF	TGTGCCAGCTCACCATCTGAGACCCCTTTAAATGAGCAGTTCTTC
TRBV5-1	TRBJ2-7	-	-	CASSFGGSYEQYF	TGCGCCAGCAGCTTCGGAGGGTCCTACGAGCAGTACTTC